The 20 T cell receptor beta chains below were found in one sample sequenced in a study of neurological immune-mediated disorders. TCRdb ran MiXCR on the 5' RACE reads and lists one entry per CDR3 protein. This table has approximately 23,000 distinct CDR3 sequences, 10% appearing once. The sample taken for sequencing was PBMCs. Receptors were obtained from a woman aged 60-75 years with HTLV-1-associated myelopathy (HAM/TSP).

There are many counts of this clonotype. This chain uses TRBV20-1 with TRBJ1-2, with a weak D call TRBD1 (6 bases). Trimming shortened V by 5 bases and J by 3 bases, and 16 bases separated the two germline ends. Germline V CDR1 and CDR2: DFQATT, SNEGSKA (reference sequence). This CDR3 region has 14 residues. CDR3 in DNA: TGCAGTGCTGGGAGGGGGGGCGTCGACTATGGCTACACCTTC. This codes for CSAGRGGVDYGYTF.

This clonotype was detected many times. The chain combines TRBV5-1 with TRBJ1-6; D unresolved. V lost 0 bases to trimming and J lost 4 bases, with 11 bases between them. This CDR3 is built from 16 residues. Germline-derived CDR1 and CDR2 are SGHRS and YFSETQ. The CDR3 sequence: CASSLGSDPYNSPLHF. DNA for the CDR3: TGCGCCAGCAGCTTGGGGTCGGATCCTTATAATTCACCCCTCCACTTT.

This clonotype was seen repeatedly, ten times or more. The chain employs TRBV9 and TRBJ2-1, with a tentative D call TRBD2 (7 bases). V lost 2 bases to trimming and J lost 4 bases, with 13 bases between them. Germline CDR1 SGDLS, CDR2 YYNGEE. The CDR3 sequence is 15 residues long. The CDR3 loop is CASSVLGGPYNEQFF. As DNA, the CDR3 is TGTGCCAGCAGCGTGCTCGGGGGGCCATACAATGAGCAGTTCTTC. The full variable domain, completed using reference TRBV9 and TRBJ2-1, is DSGVTQTPKHLITATGQRVTLRCSPRSGDLSVYWYQQSLDQGLQFLIQYYNGEERAKGNILERFSAQQFPDLHSELNLSSLELGDSALYFCASSVLGGPYNEQFFGPGTRLTVL.

Judged by abundance, this clonotype is medium-sized. The chain employs TRBV20-1 and TRBJ2-3; D possibly corresponds to TRBD2 (6 bases). Germline V lookup: CDR1 DFQATT, CDR2 SNEGSKA (reference sequence). Trimming took off 0 bases at V and 1 base at J, with 8 bases between the two ends. The CDR3 runs to 14 residues. The CDR3 nucleotides read TGCAGTGCTAGAGATGAGCGGGGCACAGATACGCAGTATTTT. Protein: CSARDERGTDTQYF.

The chain employs TRBV20-1 and TRBJ2-3; 9 nucleotides align to TRBD1. V trimming: 5 bases; J trimming: 5 bases; junction bases outside the gene matches: 11. Germline CDR1 is DFQATT and CDR2 is SNEGSKA (reference sequence). CDR3 length equals 15 residues. The CDR3 spells CSAQIPGQGQDTQYF. The DNA for the CDR3 is TGCAGTGCTCAGATTCCGGGACAGGGTCAAGATACGCAGTATTTT.

This clonotype was observed at least ten times. The chain combines TRBV6-5 with TRBJ1-5, with a possible D match to TRBD1 (6 bases). Germline V gene sequence: CDR1 MNHEY, CDR2 SVGAGI. This CDR3 is 14 amino acids long. Between the trimmed V and J ends, which lost 8 bases and 6 bases, there was a span of 17 bases. CDR3 DNA: TGTGCCAGCTCCCCACCAGGGGCATTTCAGCCCCAGCATTTT. As protein: CASSPPGAFQPQHF.

This clonotype was observed at least ten times. The chain combines TRBV20-1 with TRBJ2-3; perhaps D is TRBD1 or TRBD2 (6 bases each). The CDR3 covers 15 residues. Germline V gene sequence: CDR1 DFQATT, CDR2 SNEGSKA (reference sequence). V lost 5 bases and J 0 bases, leaving 15 bases between the germline ends. The CDR3 sequence is CSAQRRGASTDTQYF. The DNA of the CDR3 is TGCAGTGCTCAGAGGAGGGGGGCTAGCACAGATACGCAGTATTTT.

The chain links TRBV10-3 to TRBJ1-4; D remains ambiguous. This CDR3 comprises 14 residues. Germline V CDR1 and CDR2: ENHRY, SYGVKD. V gave up 6 bases and J gave up 4 bases, with 12 bases separating them. The CDR3 sequence is CAISVAGNNEKLFF. For the CDR3, the DNA is TGTGCCATCAGCGTTGCGGGGAATAATGAAAAACTGTTTTTT.

There are many counts of this clonotype. The chain uses TRBV12-3 or TRBV12-4 and TRBJ1-2; 8 bases are shared with TRBD1. Trimming took 6 bases from V and 8 from J; bases not matched to a gene: 11. The CDR3 consists of 14 residues. The CDR3 DNA sequence: TGTGCCAGCAGCCGTACCGACAGGGGTGGCGGCTACACCTTC. Translated, it gives CASSRTDRGGGYTF.

This clonotype was counted at least ten times. The chain has TRBV25-1 and TRBJ1-1; 9 bases agree with TRBD1. The CDR3 runs to 15 residues. In germline, CDR1 is MGHDK, CDR2 SYGVNS. The V and J ends lost 1 base and 3 bases, in that order; junction bases with no gene match: 3. The CDR3 here is CASSESWTGDTEAFF. DNA for the CDR3: TGTGCCAGCAGTGAATCTTGGACAGGGGACACTGAAGCTTTCTTT.

This clonotype turned up a few times. J is TRBJ2-6 and V is TRBV5-1, with 9 bases that match TRBD1. The CDR3 is 17 amino acids. The junction had 8 bases not matched to a gene; V was cut back by 4 bases and J by 3 bases. Germline V lookup: CDR1 SGHRS, CDR2 YFSETQ. The chain's CDR3 is CASSPGTGKGGANVLTF. The CDR3 bases are TGCGCCAGCAGCCCTGGGACAGGGAAAGGTGGGGCCAACGTCCTGACTTTC.

This clonotype was recorded at least ten times. The V call is TRBV12-3 or TRBV12-4, the J call TRBJ1-6; D may be TRBD1 (5 bases). V was pared by 4 bases and J by 0 bases, with 10 bases between. The CDR3 has 16 amino acids. The CDR3 DNA follows: TGTGCCAGCAGTTGGGGCAGGGACTCCTATAATTCACCCCTCCACTTT. The encoded protein is CASSWGRDSYNSPLHF.

The CDR3 DNA reads as TGCGCCAGCAGCTTGGAGCCATCCGGGTACAAGCAGTACTTC. It is translated as CASSLEPSGYKQYF. The chain uses TRBV5-1 and TRBJ2-7; D uncertain. The V and J ends lost 0 bases and 8 bases respectively, with 15 bases between them. This CDR3 region has 14 residues. Per germline, CDR1 SGHRS and CDR2 YFSETQ.

This clonotype was found many times. The chain uses TRBV4-1 and TRBJ2-7; 7 positions match TRBD1. V lost 0 bases to trimming and J lost 3 bases; unmatched junction nucleotides: 8. This CDR3 has 16 amino acids. Germline CDR1 is MGHRA and CDR2 is YSYEKL. CDR3 nucleotides: TGCGCCAGCAGCCAAGAATTAGGACAGGAGTACTACGAGCAGTACTTC. Its protein is CASSQELGQEYYEQYF.

This clonotype came up many times. V gene TRBV5-6 combines with J gene TRBJ2-5; no definite D call. Trimming took 1 base from V and 2 from J, leaving 15 bases between them. The CDR3 covers 16 residues. Per the germline V gene, CDR1 is SGHDT and CDR2 is YYEEEE. CDR3: CASSLIPAEPQETQYF. DNA of the CDR3: TGTGCCAGCAGCTTGATCCCCGCGGAACCGCAAGAGACCCAGTACTTC.

This clonotype was detected ten times or more. This chain connects TRBV5-1 to TRBJ1-2; perhaps TRBD1 as D (5 bases). Trimming pared 4 bases from V and 1 base from J, leaving 8 bases between. The germline gives CDR1 SGHRS, CDR2 YFSETQ. This CDR3 is 13 amino acids long. The CDR3 sequence is CASSDSGNYGYTF. As DNA, the CDR3 is TGCGCCAGCAGCGACAGTGGTAACTATGGCTACACCTTC.

This clonotype has ten or more counts. V usage is TRBV5-1 and J usage is TRBJ2-2, with a possible D match to TRBD1 (6 bases). This CDR3 comprises 16 residues. V dropped 4 bases and J dropped 5 bases, with 18 bases sitting between them. Germline V gene lookup returns CDR1 SGHRS and CDR2 YFSETQ. DNA for the CDR3: TGCGCCAGCAGCGACCAGGGGTCGGTGGGGACCGGGGAGCTGTTTTTT. Its protein is CASSDQGSVGTGELFF.

This clonotype is medium-sized within its sample. This sequence joins TRBV5-1 and TRBJ2-3, with D tentatively TRBD1 or TRBD2 (6 bases each). The CDR3 length is 14 residues. The V gene lost 0 bases and the J gene lost 5 bases, with 10 bases spanning the gap. Germline V gene lookup returns CDR1 SGHRS and CDR2 YFSETQ. CDR3 bases: TGCGCCAGCAGCTTGGAACAGGGAGGAGATACGCAGTATTTT. Translated, it gives CASSLEQGGDTQYF.

This clonotype was counted ten times or more. The V call is TRBV2, the J call TRBJ2-1; perhaps TRBD1 as D (6 bases). The CDR3 has 13 residues. Trimming cost V 8 bases and J 5 bases, with 13 bases left between them. Germline values: CDR1 SNHLY, CDR2 FYNNEI. CDR3 sequence (DNA): TGTGCCAGCGGGACACTGTATCACAATGAGCAGTTCTTC. This translates into CASGTLYHNEQFF.

The sample holds many counts of this clonotype. The J gene is TRBJ1-1, the V gene TRBV19; unclear D gene. This CDR3 contains 13 residues. V gave up 5 bases and J gave up 4 bases, with 11 bases separating them. Germline V gene sequence: CDR1 LNHDA, CDR2 SQIVND (reference sequence). The CDR3: CASSQAVGTEAFF. In DNA, the CDR3 is TGTGCCAGTAGTCAGGCAGTGGGCACTGAAGCTTTCTTT.